Detailed here is one T cell receptor (beta chain). V lost 2 bases to trimming and J lost 5 bases, with 12 bases between them. This CDR3 is 14 amino acids long. Germline V CDR1 and CDR2: KGHSH, LQKENI. The entry originates in a study of blood T cell repertoires in COVID-19. Study-wide background: Sites across the United States, Italy and Spain contributed samples from acute and convalescent COVID-19. In each case, the material was cDNA or gDNA derived from T cells, B-cell-depleted T cells, or PBMCs.

TCRdb's table, derived via immunoSEQ multiplex PCR, lists solely in-frame clones and lacks some. The data hold around 60,000 clones, with about 77% observed a single time. The genes are TRBV18 and TRBJ1-2, with a tentative D call TRBD1 (5 bases). This TCR came from a human donor in a cohort sampled during active COVID-19. Sequencing was done on a sample of peripheral blood. CDR3 coding DNA: TGTGCCAGCTCACCAGGTTTGGAGGGGTATGGCTACACCTTC. Translating it yields CASSPGLEGYGYTF.